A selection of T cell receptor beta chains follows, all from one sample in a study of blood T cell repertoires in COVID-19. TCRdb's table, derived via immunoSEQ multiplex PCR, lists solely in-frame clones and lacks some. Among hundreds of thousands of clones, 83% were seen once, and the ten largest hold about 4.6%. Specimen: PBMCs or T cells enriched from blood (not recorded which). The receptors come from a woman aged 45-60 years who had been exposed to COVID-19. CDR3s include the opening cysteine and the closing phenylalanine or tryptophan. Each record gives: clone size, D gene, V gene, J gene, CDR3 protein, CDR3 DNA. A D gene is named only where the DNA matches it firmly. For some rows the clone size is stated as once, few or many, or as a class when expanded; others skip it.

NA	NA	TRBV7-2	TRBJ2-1	CASSLVGSSYNEQFF	TGTGCCAGCAGCTTAGTCGGGAGCTCCTACAATGAGCAGTTCTTC
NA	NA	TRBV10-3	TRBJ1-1	CAISEGASGTEAFF	TGTGCCATCAGTGAGGGGGCCTCGGGCACTGAAGCTTTCTTT
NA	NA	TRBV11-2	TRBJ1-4	CASSRGYQEEKLFF	TGTGCCAGCAGCCGAGGGTATCAGGAGGAAAAACTGTTTTTT
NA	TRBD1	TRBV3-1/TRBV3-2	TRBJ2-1	CASSPSYGQGLHEQFF	TGTGCCAGCAGCCCTTCGTACGGACAGGGGCTCCATGAGCAGTTCTTC
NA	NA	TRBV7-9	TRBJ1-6	CASSLGSANSPLHF	TGTGCCAGCAGCCTCGGTAGCGCAAATTCACCCCTCCACTTT
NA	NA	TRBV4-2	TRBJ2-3	CASSLGGQGDTQYF	TGTGCCAGCAGCCTCGGGGGGCAGGGAGATACGCAGTATTTT
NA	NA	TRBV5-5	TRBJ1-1	CASNSDSHTEAFF	TGTGCCAGCAACTCGGACAGCCACACTGAAGCTTTCTTT
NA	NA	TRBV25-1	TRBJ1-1	CASSEYTRGRSTEAFF	TGTGCCAGCAGTGAATATACCAGGGGACGAAGCACTGAAGCTTTCTTT
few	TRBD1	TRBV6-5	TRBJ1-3	CASSPTGIGNTIYF	TGTGCCAGCAGCCCGACAGGGATTGGAAACACCATATATTTT
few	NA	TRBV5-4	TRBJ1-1	CASRSRVGDTEAFF	TGTGCCAGCAGGAGCAGGGTAGGCGACACTGAAGCTTTCTTT
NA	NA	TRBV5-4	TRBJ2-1	CASSRGGGSYNEQFF	TGTGCCAGCAGCCGAGGAGGCGGCTCCTACAATGAGCAGTTCTTC
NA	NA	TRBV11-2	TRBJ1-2	CASSLQGPKVF	TGTGCCAGCAGCTTACAGGGGCCGAAAGTCTTC
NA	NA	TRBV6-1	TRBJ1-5	CASSEWGRSLNQPQHF	TGTGCCAGCAGTGAATGGGGGAGGTCCCTCAATCAGCCCCAGCATTTT
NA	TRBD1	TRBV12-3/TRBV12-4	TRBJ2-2	CASSATGTGELFF	TGTGCCAGCAGCGCGACAGGGACCGGGGAGCTGTTTTTT
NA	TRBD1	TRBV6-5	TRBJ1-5	CASSDRAYSNQPQHF	TGTGCCAGCTCCGACAGGGCCTATAGCAATCAGCCCCAGCATTTT
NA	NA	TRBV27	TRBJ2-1	CASSDLTRLDEQFF	TGTGCCAGCAGCGACCTGACTAGATTGGATGAGCAGTTCTTC
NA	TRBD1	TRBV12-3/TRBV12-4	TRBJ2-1	CASSLGGDEQFF	TGTGCCAGCAGTCTAGGGGGCGATGAGCAGTTCTTC
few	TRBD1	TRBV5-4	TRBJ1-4	CASSPGTEDEKLFF	TGTGCCAGCAGCCCCGGGACAGAGGACGAAAAACTGTTTTTT
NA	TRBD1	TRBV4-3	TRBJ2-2	CASSQEGDRGAGELFF	TGCGCCAGCAGCCAAGAGGGGGACAGGGGGGCCGGGGAGCTGTTTTTT
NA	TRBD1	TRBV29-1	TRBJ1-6	CSVGDRGDSPLHF	TGCAGCGTTGGGGACAGGGGAGATTCACCCCTCCACTTT
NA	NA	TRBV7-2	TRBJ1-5	CASSLGSGISNQPQHF	TGTGCCAGCAGCTTAGGATCCGGGATTAGCAATCAGCCCCAGCATTTT
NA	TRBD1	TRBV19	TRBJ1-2	CASSSDRANYGYTF	TGTGCCAGTAGTTCGGACAGGGCTAACTATGGCTACACCTTC
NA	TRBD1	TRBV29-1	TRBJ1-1	CSGTGVANTEAFF	TGCAGCGGGACAGGGGTTGCGAACACTGAAGCTTTCTTT
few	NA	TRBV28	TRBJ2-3	CASSSTTDTQYF	TGTGCCAGCAGTTCAACTACAGATACGCAGTATTTT
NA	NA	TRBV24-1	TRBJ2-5	CATSDSGFLRETQYF	TGTGCCACCAGTGATTCAGGCTTCCTAAGAGAGACCCAGTACTTC
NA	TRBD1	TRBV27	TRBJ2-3	CASAFGTGLADTQYF	TGTGCCAGCGCCTTTGGGACAGGCTTAGCAGATACGCAGTATTTT
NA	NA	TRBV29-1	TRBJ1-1	CSVGSEEAFF	TGCAGCGTTGGATCCGAGGAAGCTTTCTTT
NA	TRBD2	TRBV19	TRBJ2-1	CASKAGGNYNEQFF	TGTGCCAGTAAAGCGGGGGGGAATTACAATGAGCAGTTCTTC
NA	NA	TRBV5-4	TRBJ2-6	CASSVERAGANVLTF	TGTGCCAGCAGCGTTGAGAGAGCCGGGGCCAACGTCCTGACTTTC
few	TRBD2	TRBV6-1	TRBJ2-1	CASSVAGWEQFF	TGTGCCAGCAGTGTAGCGGGCTGGGAGCAGTTCTTC
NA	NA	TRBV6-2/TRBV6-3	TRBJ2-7	CASSSGRGYEQYF	TGTGCCAGCAGTTCCGGTAGGGGCTACGAGCAGTACTTC
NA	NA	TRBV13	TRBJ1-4	CASSLGTGANEKLFF	TGTGCCAGCAGCTTAGGGACAGGAGCTAATGAAAAACTGTTTTTT
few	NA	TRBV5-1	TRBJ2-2	CASRDSLNTNTGELFF	TGCGCCAGCAGGGACAGCCTTAATACGAACACCGGGGAGCTGTTTTTT
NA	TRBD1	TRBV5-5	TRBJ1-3	CASSLSQGGSGENTIYF	TGTGCCAGCAGCTTGTCTCAGGGGGGCAGCGGAGAAAACACCATATATTTT
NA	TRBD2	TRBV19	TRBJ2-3	CASSMFGRDTQYF	TGTGCCAGTAGTATGTTCGGGAGGGATACGCAGTATTTT
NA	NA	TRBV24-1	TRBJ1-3	CATSDLNGNTIYF	TGTGCCACCAGTGACCTAAATGGAAACACCATATATTTT
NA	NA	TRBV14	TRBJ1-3	CASSLGVRLSGNTIYF	TGTGCCAGCAGCTTGGGAGTCCGCCTCTCTGGAAACACCATATATTTT
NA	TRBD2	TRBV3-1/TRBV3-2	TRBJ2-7	CASSQSSGGYEQYF	TGTGCCAGCAGCCAATCTTCGGGGGGGTACGAGCAGTACTTC
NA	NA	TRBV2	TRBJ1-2	CASSQEANYGYTF	TGTGCCAGCAGTCAGGAGGCTAACTATGGCTACACCTTC
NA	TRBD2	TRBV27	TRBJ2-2	CATSLKRTLAGGRDGELFF	TGTGCCACCTCCCTCAAACGTACCCTAGCGGGGGGGCGAGACGGGGAGCTGTTTTTT
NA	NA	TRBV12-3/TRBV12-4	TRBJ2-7	CASSLGVEQYF	TGTGCCAGCAGTTTAGGAGTCGAGCAGTACTTC
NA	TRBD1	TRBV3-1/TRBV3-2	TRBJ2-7	CASSHTTGAYEQYF	TGTGCCAGCAGCCATACCACAGGGGCCTACGAGCAGTACTTC
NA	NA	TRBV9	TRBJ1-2	CASSPGASFNYGYTF	TGTGCCAGCAGCCCGGGAGCCTCATTCAACTATGGCTACACCTTC
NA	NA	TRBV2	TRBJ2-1	CASRVRSGRSYNEQFF	TGTGCCAGCAGGGTTAGGAGCGGGCGTTCCTACAATGAGCAGTTCTTC
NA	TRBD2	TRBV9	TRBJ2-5	CASSVGSGGETQYF	TGTGCCAGCAGCGTAGGTAGCGGGGGAGAGACCCAGTACTTC
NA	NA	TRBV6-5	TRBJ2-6	CASSPRAGANVLTF	TGTGCCAGCAGTCCCCGCGCAGGGGCCAACGTCCTGACTTTC
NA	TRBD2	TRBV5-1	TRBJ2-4	CASSLISTSAPGIQYF	TGCGCCAGCAGCTTGATTAGCACTAGCGCACCGGGAATTCAGTACTTC
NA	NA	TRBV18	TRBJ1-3	CASSPLGDRTDGGNTIYF	TGTGCCAGCTCACCATTAGGAGACAGGACGGACGGTGGAAACACCATATATTTT
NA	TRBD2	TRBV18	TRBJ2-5	CASSPRGGALETQYF	TGTGCCAGCTCACCACGCGGGGGGGCCCTAGAGACCCAGTACTTC
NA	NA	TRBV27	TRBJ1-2	CASSFSSGGGRYTF	TGTGCCAGCAGTTTTTCCTCAGGTGGGGGCCGCTACACCTTC
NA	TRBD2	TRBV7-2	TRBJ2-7	CASSLIAGGQGEQYF	TGTGCCAGCAGCTTGATAGCGGGGGGCCAGGGAGAGCAGTACTTC